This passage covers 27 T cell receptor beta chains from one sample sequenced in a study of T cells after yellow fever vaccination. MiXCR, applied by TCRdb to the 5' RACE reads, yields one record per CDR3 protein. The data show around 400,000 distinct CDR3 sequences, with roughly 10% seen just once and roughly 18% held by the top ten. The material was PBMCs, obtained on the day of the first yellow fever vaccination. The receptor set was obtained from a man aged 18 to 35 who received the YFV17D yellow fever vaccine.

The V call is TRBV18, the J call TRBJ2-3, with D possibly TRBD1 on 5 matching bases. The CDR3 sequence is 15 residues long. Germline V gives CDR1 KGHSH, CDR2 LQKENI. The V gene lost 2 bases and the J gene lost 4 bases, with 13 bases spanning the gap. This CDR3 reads CASSPTTQGADTQYF. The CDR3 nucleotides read TGTGCCAGCTCACCAACGACTCAGGGTGCAGATACGCAGTATTTT.

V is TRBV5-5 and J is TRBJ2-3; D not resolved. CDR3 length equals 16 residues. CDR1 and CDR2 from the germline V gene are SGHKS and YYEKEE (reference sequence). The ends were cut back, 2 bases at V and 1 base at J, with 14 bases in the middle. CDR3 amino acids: CASSLYTPGGTDTQYF. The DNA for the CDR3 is TGTGCCAGCAGCTTATACACCCCTGGGGGCACAGATACGCAGTATTTT.

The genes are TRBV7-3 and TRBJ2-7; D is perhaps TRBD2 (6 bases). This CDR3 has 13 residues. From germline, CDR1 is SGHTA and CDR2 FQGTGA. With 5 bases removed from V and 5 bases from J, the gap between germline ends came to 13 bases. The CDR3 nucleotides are TGTGCCAGCAGCCAGGCCCGGGGGAACGAGCAGTACTTC. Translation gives CASSQARGNEQYF.

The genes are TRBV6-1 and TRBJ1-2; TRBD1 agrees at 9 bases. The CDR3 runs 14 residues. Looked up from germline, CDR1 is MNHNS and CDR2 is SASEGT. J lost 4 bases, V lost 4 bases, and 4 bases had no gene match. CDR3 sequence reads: CASSVGQGSYGYTF. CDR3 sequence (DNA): TGTGCCAGCAGTGTGGGACAGGGAAGCTATGGCTACACCTTC.

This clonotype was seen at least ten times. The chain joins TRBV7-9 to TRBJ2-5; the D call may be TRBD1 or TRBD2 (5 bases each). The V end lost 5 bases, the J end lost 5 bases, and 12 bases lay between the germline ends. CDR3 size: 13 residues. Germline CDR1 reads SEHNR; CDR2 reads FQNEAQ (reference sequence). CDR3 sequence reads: CASSKRDEETQYF. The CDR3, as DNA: TGTGCCAGCAGCAAAAGGGACGAGGAGACCCAGTACTTC.

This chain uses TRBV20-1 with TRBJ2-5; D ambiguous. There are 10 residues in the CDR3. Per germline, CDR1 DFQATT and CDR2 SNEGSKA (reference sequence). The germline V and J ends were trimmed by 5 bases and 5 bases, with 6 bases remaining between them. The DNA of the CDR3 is TGCAGTGCTGACCCGGAGACCCAGTACTTC. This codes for CSADPETQYF.

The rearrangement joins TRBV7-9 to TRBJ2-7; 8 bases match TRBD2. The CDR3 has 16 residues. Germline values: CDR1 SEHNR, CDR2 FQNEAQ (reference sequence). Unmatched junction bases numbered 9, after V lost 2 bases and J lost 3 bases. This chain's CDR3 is CASSLTGGWDNYEQYF. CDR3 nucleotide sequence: TGTGCCAGCAGCTTAACGGGAGGGTGGGACAACTACGAGCAGTACTTC.

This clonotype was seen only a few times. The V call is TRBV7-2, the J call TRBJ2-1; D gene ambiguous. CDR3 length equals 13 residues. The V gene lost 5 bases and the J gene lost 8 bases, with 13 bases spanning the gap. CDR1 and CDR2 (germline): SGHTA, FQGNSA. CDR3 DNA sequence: TGTGCCAGCAGCCTAACCTTAAGGCATGAGCAGTTCTTC. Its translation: CASSLTLRHEQFF. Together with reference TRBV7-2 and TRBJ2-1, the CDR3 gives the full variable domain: GAGVSQSPSNKVTEKGKDVELRCDPISGHTALYWYRQSLGQGLEFLIYFQGNSAPDKSGLPSDRFSAERTGGSVSTLTIQRTQQEDSAVYLCASSLTLRHEQFFGPGTRLTVL.

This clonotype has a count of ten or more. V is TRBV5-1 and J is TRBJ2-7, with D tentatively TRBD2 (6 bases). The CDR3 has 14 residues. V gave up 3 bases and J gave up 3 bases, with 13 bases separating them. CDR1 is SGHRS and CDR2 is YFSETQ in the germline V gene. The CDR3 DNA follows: TGCGCCAGCAGCTGGGAGGAAGCCAACTACGAGCAGTACTTC. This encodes CASSWEEANYEQYF. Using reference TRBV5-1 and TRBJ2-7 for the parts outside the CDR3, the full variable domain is KAGVTQTPRYLIKTRGQQVTLSCSPISGHRSVSWYQQTPGQGLQFLFEYFSETQRNKGNFPGRFSGRQFSNSRSEMNVSTLELGDSALYLCASSWEEANYEQYFGPGTRLTVT.

DNA of the CDR3: TGCGCCAGCTGGGGACAGAACTACAATGAGCAGTTCTTC. Amino acid sequence: CASWGQNYNEQFF. V and J are TRBV5-1 and TRBJ2-1, with 7 bases lining up with TRBD1. The CDR3 extends over 13 amino acids. V lost 7 bases and J lost 3; bases outside the gene matches: 4. Germline loops: CDR1 SGHRS, CDR2 YFSETQ.

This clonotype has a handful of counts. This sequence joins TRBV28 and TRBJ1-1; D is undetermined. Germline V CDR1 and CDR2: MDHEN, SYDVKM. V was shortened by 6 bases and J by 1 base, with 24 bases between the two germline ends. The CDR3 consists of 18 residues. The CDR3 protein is CASRSDFDTEKTNTEAFF. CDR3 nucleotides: TGTGCCAGCAGATCAGATTTCGATACGGAGAAGACGAACACTGAAGCTTTCTTT.

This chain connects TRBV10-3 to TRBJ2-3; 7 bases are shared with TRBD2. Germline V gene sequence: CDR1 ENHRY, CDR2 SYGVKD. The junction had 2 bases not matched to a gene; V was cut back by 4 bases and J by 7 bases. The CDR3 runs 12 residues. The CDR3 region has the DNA TGTGCCATCAGTGGGGGGGGAAATACGCAGTATTTT. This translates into CAISGGGNTQYF.

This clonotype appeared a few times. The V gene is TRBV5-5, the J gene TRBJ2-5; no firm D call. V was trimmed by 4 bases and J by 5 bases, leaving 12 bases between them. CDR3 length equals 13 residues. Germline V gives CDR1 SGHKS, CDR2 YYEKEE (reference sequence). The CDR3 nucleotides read TGTGCCAGCAGCCCGGGCCTTACGGAGACCCAGTACTTC. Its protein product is CASSPGLTETQYF.

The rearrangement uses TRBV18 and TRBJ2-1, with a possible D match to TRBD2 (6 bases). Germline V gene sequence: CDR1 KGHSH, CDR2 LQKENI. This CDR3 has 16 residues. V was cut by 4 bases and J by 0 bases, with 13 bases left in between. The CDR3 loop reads CASSRLGTGSYNEQFF. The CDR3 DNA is TGTGCCAGCTCACGGTTGGGGACTGGCTCCTACAATGAGCAGTTCTTC.

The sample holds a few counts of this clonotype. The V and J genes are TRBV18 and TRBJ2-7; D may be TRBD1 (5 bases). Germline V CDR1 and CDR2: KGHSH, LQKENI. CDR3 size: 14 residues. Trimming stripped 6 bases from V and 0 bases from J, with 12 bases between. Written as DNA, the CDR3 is TGTGCCAGCTCTCTCGCGACAGCCTCCTACGAGCAGTACTTC. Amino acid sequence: CASSLATASYEQYF.

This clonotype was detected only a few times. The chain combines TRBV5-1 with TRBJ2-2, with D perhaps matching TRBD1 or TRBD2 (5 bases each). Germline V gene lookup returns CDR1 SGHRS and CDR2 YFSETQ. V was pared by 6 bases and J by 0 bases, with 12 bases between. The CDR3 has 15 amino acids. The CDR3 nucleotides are TGCGCCAGCAATACGGGACCCCCGAACACCGGGGAGCTGTTTTTT. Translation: CASNTGPPNTGELFF.

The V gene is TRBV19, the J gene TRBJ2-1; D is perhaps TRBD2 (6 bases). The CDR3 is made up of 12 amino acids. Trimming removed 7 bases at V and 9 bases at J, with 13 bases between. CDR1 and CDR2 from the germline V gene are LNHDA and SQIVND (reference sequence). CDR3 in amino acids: CASTPNGGEQFF. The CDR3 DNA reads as TGTGCCAGTACCCCGAACGGGGGTGAGCAGTTCTTC.

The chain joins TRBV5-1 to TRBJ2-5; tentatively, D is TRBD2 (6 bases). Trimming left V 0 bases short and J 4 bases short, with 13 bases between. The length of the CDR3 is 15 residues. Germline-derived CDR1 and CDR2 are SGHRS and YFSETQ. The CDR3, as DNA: TGCGCCAGCAGCTTGGGAGCGTTGGGGGGAGAGACCCAGTACTTC. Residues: CASSLGALGGETQYF.

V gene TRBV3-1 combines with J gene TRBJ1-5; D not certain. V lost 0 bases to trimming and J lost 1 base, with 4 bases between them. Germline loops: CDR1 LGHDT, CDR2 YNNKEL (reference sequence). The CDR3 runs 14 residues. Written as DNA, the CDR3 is TGTGCCAGCAGCCAAGACGTAAGCAATCAGCCCCAGCATTTT. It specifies CASSQDVSNQPQHF. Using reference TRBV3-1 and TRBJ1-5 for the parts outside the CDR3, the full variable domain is DTAVSQTPKYLVTQMGNDKSIKCEQNLGHDTMYWYKQDSKKFLKIMFSYNNKELIINETVPNRFSPKSPDKAHLNLHINSLELGDSAVYFCASSQDVSNQPQHFGDGTRLSIL.

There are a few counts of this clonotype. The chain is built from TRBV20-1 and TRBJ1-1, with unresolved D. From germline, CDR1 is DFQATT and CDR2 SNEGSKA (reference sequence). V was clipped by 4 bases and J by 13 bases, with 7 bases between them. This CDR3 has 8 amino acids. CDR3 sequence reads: CSAIRGFF. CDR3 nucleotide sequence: TGCAGTGCTATTCGGGGTTTCTTT.

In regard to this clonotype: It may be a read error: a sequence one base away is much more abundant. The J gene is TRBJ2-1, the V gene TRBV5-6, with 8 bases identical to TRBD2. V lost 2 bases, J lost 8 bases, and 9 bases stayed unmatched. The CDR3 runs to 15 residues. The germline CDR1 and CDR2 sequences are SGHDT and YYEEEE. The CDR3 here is CASSFDQREIDEQFF. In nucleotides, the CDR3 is TGTGCCAGCAGCTTTGACCAGCGGGAGATCGATGAGCAGTTCTTC. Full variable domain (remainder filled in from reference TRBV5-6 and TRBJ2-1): DAGVTQSPTHLIKTRGQQVTLRCSPKSGHDTVSWYQQALGQGPQFIFQYYEEEERQRGNFPDRFSGHQFPNYSSELNVNALLLGDSALYLCASSFDQREIDEQFFGPGTRLTVL.

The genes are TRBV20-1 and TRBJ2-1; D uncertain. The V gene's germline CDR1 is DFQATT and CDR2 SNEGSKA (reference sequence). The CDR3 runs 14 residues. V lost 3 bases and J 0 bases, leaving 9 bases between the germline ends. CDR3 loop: CSASAPSSYNEQFF. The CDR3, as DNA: TGCAGTGCTAGTGCGCCGAGCTCCTACAATGAGCAGTTCTTC.

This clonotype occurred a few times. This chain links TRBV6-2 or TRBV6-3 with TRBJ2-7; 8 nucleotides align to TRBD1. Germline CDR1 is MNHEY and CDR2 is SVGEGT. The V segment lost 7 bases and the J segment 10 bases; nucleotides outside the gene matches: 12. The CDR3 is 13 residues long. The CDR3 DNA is TGTGCCAGCACCAATACAGGGGGAGTTGAACAGTACGTC. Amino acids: CASTNTGGVEQYV.

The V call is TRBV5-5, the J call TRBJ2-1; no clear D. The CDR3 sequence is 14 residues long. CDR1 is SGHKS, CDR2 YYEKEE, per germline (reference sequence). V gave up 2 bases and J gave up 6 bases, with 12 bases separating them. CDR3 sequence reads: CASSFLRVVNEQFF. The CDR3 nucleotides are TGTGCCAGCAGCTTCTTAAGGGTAGTCAATGAGCAGTTCTTC.

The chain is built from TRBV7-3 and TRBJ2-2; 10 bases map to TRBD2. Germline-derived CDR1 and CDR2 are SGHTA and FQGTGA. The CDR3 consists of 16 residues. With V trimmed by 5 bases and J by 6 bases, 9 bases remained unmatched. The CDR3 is CASSRGGSGGPGELFF. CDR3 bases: TGTGCCAGCAGCCGAGGTGGTAGCGGGGGGCCCGGGGAGCTGTTTTTT.

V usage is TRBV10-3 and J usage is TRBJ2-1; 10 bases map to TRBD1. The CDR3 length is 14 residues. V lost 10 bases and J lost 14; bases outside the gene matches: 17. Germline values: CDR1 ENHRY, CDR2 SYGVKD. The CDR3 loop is CATAGGTGEETEFF. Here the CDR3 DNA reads TGTGCCACGGCCGGTGGGACAGGGGAGGAGACTGAGTTCTTC.

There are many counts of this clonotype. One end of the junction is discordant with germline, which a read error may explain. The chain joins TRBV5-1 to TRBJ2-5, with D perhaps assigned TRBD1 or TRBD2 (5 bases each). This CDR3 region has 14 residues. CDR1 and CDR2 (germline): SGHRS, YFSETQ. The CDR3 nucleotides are TGTGCCAGCAGCTTCGGGACGGGACAAGAGACCCAGTACTTC. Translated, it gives CASSFGTGQETQYF. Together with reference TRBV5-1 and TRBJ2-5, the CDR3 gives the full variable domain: KAGVTQTPRYLIKTRGQQVTLSCSPISGHRSVSWYQQTPGQGLQFLFEYFSETQRNKGNFPGRFSGRQFSNSRSEMNVSTLELGDSALYLCASSFGTGQETQYFGPGTRLLVL.